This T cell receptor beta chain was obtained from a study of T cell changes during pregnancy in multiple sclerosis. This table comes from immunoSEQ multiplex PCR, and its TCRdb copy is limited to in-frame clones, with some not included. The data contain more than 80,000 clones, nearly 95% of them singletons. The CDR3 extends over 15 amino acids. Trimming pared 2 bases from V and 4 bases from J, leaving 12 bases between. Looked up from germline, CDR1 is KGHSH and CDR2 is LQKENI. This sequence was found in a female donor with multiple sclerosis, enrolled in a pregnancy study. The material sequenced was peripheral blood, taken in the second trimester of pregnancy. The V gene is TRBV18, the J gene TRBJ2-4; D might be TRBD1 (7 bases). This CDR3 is CASSPGGTAKNIQYF. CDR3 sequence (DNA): TGTGCCAGCTCACCAGGCGGGACAGCAAAAAACATTCAGTACTTC.